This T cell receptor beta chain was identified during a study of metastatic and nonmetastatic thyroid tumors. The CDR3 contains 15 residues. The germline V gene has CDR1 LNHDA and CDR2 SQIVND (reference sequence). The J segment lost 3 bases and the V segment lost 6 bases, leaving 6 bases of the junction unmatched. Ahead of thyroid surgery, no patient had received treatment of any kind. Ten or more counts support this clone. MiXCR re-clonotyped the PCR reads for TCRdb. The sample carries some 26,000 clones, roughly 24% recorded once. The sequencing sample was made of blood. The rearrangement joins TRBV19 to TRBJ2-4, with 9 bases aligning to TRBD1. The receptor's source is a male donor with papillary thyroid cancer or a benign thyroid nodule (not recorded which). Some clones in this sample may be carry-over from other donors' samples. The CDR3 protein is CASRLTGGGKNIQYF. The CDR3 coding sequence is TGTGCCAGTAGGCTTACAGGGGGCGGCAAAAACATTCAGTACTTC.